This T cell receptor (beta chain) emerged from a study of siplizumab effects on memory and regulatory T cells. Study-level points and caveats: Mean Treg-derived proportions of mappable alloreactive CD4+ clones were over 65% for siplizumab and 25% to 30% for controls. Unstimulated subsets were the mapping target of only a minor fraction of alloreactive clones. It seemed that naive T cells were more diverse than memory cells and were major contributors to the alloresponse.

The V end lost 3 bases, the J end lost 4 bases, and 7 bases lay between the germline ends. CDR3 size: 11 residues. Germline CDR1 is DFQATT and CDR2 is SNEGSKA (reference sequence). Points on this clone: Its antigen is not known.

Around 100,000 TCR templates per sample were assayed. Some clones are missing from TCRdb's copy, which holds only in-frame ones; the method was immunoSEQ multiplex PCR. The table shows over 100,000 clones, with 90% to 95% occurring only once. The origin of this receptor is a human donor in good health. The sample comprised Tregs sorted from blood. V and J are TRBV20-1 and TRBJ2-7; possible D gene TRBD1, 5 bases. DNA of the CDR3: TGCAGTGCTAGCAGGGAATACGAGCAGTACTTC. This gives the protein CSASREYEQYF.